This T cell receptor beta chain stems from a study of T cell responses to AZD1222 COVID-19 vaccine. To note about this clone: Its matching antigen is unknown.

Study conclusions and caveats: Sampling captured repertoires only after the peak T cell response.

Germline CDR1 is LNHDA and CDR2 is SQIVND (reference sequence). This CDR3 has 12 residues. The V end lost 4 bases, the J end lost 11 bases, and 12 bases lay between the germline ends. Libraries were prepared by immunoSEQ multiplex PCR; TCRdb keeps only in-frame clonotypes and omits some of them. The table has 130,000 or so clones, roughly nine tenths seen once; the top ten hold over 5%. The origin of this receptor is an adult in good health. Material: peripheral blood, obtained on day 0 of AZD1222 vaccination. The chain couples TRBV19 to TRBJ1-5; no definite D call. The CDR3 is CASSTPGRTQHF. Written as DNA, the CDR3 is TGTGCCAGTAGTACCCCAGGACGGACCCAGCATTTT. Together with reference TRBV19 and TRBJ1-5, the CDR3 gives the full variable domain: DGGITQSPKYLFRKEGQNVTLSCEQNLNHDAMYWYRQDPGQGLRLIYYSQIVNDFQKGDIAEGYSVSREKKESFPLTVTSAQKNPTAFYLCASSTPGRTQHFGDGTRLSIL.